The clone carrying this T cell receptor (beta chain) has a single count. Its specificity is not known. The junction shows a germline mismatch at one end, possibly a read error. The cDNA came from 5'RACE, which used 10-nucleotide random UMIs. TCRdb passed the 5' RACE reads through MiXCR, listing each CDR3 protein once. The sample consists of roughly 48,000 distinct CDR3 sequences, around 13% of them appearing once. Time point described: longitudinal time-point 2. 2 million unsorted PBMCs were stored in RNAlater at -80 °C before RNA extraction. This sample stems from a study of neurological immune-mediated disorders. Broader study findings: Among expanded clones, no CDR3 amino acid sequences were shared across subjects, a pattern suggesting private repertoires in all groups. Multiple sclerosis patients had less TCR clonal expansion than even healthy controls, unlike HTLV-1-associated myelopathy.

Per germline, CDR1 SGHRS and CDR2 YFSETQ. The CDR3 sequence is 14 residues long. The chain uses TRBV5-1 and TRBJ2-3, with D possibly matching TRBD1 (5 bases). Sequenced material: PBMCs. The TCR was taken from a male donor with HTLV-1-associated myelopathy (HAM/TSP). The CDR3 DNA follows: TGCTCCAGCAGCGAATCTGGGGTTACAGGTACGCAGTATTTT. Protein product: CSSSESGVTGTQYF.